The 10 T cell receptor beta chains below were found in one sample sequenced in a study of blood T cell repertoires in COVID-19. TCRdb's table, derived via immunoSEQ multiplex PCR, lists solely in-frame clones and lacks some. Of some 220,000 clones listed, approximately 84% were seen once; the top ten hold about 3%. The sequenced sample was peripheral blood. Receptor source: a woman aged 25 to 45 who had recovered from COVID-19.

This rearrangement joins TRBV5-1 to TRBJ1-5, with TRBD1 matching over 7 bases. Germline values: CDR1 SGHRS, CDR2 YFSETQ. CDR3 length: 15 residues. V shed 1 base, J shed 3 bases, and the junction held 4 bases outside the gene matches. The CDR3 DNA follows: TGCGCCAGCAGCTTGACAGGGGAAGTCAATCAGCCCCAGCATTTT. Amino acids: CASSLTGEVNQPQHF.

The table lists this clone with a few counts. V and J are TRBV19 and TRBJ2-2, with 7 bases lining up with TRBD1. The CDR3 runs 16 residues. J was trimmed by 1 base and V by 7 bases; bases with no gene match: 9. The germline CDR1 and CDR2 sequences are LNHDA and SQIVND (reference sequence). DNA for the CDR3: TGTGCCAGTAAGCCGACAGGGAGACAGAACACCGGGGAGCTGTTTTTT. Its translation is CASKPTGRQNTGELFF.

The gene calls are TRBV27 and TRBJ2-5; 12 bases are a match to TRBD2. Per germline, CDR1 MNHEY and CDR2 SMNVEV (reference sequence). CDR3 length equals 21 residues. V shed 2 bases and J 5 bases; nucleotides not matched to a gene: 21. The CDR3 DNA reads as TGTGCCAGCAGTTTAGTTTTCGGGGGAACTAGCGGGAGGAGCAGGCGGGAGACCCAGTACTTC. Its protein is CASSLVFGGTSGRSRRETQYF.

CDR3 nucleotides: TGTGCCAGCAGCAACCTGAGACTAGCGGGTCCCGTAAAAGTCCAAGAGACCCAGTACTTC. It translates to CASSNLRLAGPVKVQETQYF. The V call is TRBV21-1, the J call TRBJ2-5; TRBD2, the D gene given by the table, was not confirmed from the DNA. TRBV21-1 is given as a pseudogene. The CDR3 sequence is 20 residues long.

V is TRBV28 and J is TRBJ2-1; TRBD2 matches at 11 bases. The CDR3 has 15 amino acids. With V trimmed by 5 bases and J by 8 bases, 8 bases remained unmatched. Germline-derived CDR1 and CDR2 are MDHEN and SYDVKM. CDR3 in amino acids: CASSHLAGGGDEQFF. CDR3 sequence (DNA): TGTGCCAGCAGTCATCTAGCGGGAGGAGGGGATGAGCAGTTCTTC.

The chain has TRBV9 and TRBJ2-1; D might be TRBD1 (7 bases). V lost 2 bases to trimming and J lost 0 bases, with 15 bases between them. CDR3 length: 17 residues. Germline CDR1 SGDLS, CDR2 YYNGEE. This chain's CDR3 is CASSVRGEKTSYNEQFF. The CDR3 bases are TGTGCCAGCAGCGTCAGGGGGGAGAAGACCTCCTACAATGAGCAGTTCTTC.

CDR3 amino acids: CASSEASGGMHEQYF. The CDR3 bases are TGTGCCAGCAGCGAGGCGTCGGGGGGCATGCACGAGCAGTACTTC. V is TRBV27 and J is TRBJ2-7; perhaps TRBD2 as D (7 bases). CDR1 is MNHEY and CDR2 is SMNVEV in the germline V gene (reference sequence). The ends were cut back, 6 bases at V and 5 bases at J, with 20 bases in the middle. The CDR3 length is 15 residues.

The V and J genes are TRBV9 and TRBJ1-3, with 9 bases lining up with TRBD1. The CDR3 is made up of 17 amino acids. V dropped 7 bases and J dropped 3; count of bases not matched to a gene: 14. The germline gives CDR1 SGDLS, CDR2 YYNGEE. The CDR3 DNA is TGTGCCAGCGGTTCCGGGACAGGGTTTTGGGATGGAAACACCATATATTTT. It yields the protein CASGSGTGFWDGNTIYF.

CDR3 DNA: TGTGCCACCACGGGAGTCCCGGGGGATACGCAGTATTTT. This sequence encodes CATTGVPGDTQYF. The V and J genes are TRBV10-3 and TRBJ2-3; possibly TRBD2 for D (6 bases). In germline, CDR1 is ENHRY, CDR2 SYGVKD. This CDR3 is 13 amino acids long. V was shortened by 10 bases and J by 6 bases, with 17 bases between the two germline ends.

This chain uses TRBV9 with TRBJ1-3; TRBD1 matches at 7 bases. The germline V gene encodes CDR1 SGDLS and CDR2 YYNGEE. The CDR3 has 17 amino acids. V gave up 4 bases and J gave up 0 bases; unmatched junction bases: 10. The CDR3 DNA reads TGTGCCAGCAGCCCTCGGGGACAGCTTTTCTCTGGAAACACCATATATTTT. This codes for CASSPRGQLFSGNTIYF.